The entry below describes one TCR beta chain. Time point here: newly diagnosed GD, antithyroid drugs for less than 3 months. From PBMCs, RNA was extracted and then used to make the TCR library. This record comes from a study of regulatory T cells in long-lasting Graves disease. Germline V gives CDR1 LNHDA, CDR2 SQIVND (reference sequence). V was pared by 3 bases and J by 3 bases, with 7 bases of the junction left unmatched. The CDR3 consists of 15 residues. Sequencing libraries for TCR beta were prepared with iRepertoire HTBI primers and Arm-PCR of CDR3 regions. TCRdb analysed the multiplex PCR reads with MiXCR anew, one entry per CDR3 protein. This sample has 400,000 to 500,000 distinct CDR3 sequences, with about 15% found just once. The same sample was also used in a study of T cells in Graves' hyperthyroidism and ophthalmopathy.

This chain links TRBV19 with TRBJ2-7; 8 nucleotides agree with TRBD2. This TCR came from a woman in her thirties or forties with Graves disease. The sequenced sample was peripheral blood mononuclear cells (PBMCs), obtained at new diagnosis, from a patient treated with antithyroid drugs. CDR3 in amino acids: CASSIPLAELYEQYF. CDR3 DNA sequence: TGTGCCAGTAGTATCCCACTAGCGGAGCTCTACGAGCAGTACTTC.